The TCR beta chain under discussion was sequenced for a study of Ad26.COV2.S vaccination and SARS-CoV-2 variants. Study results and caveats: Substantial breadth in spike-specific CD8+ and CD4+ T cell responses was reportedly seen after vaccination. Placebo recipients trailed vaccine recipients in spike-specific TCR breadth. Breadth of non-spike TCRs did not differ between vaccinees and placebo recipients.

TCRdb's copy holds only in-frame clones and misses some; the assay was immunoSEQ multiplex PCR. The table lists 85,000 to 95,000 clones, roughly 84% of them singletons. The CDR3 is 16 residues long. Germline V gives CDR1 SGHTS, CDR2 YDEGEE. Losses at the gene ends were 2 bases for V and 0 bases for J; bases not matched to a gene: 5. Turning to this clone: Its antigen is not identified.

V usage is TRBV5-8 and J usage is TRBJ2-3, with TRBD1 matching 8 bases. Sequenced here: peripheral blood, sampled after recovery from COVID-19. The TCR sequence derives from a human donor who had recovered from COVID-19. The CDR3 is CASSLGQGTSTDTQYF. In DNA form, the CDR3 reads TGTGCCAGCAGCTTAGGACAGGGAACTAGCACAGATACGCAGTATTTT.